The rows below give T cell receptor beta chains drawn from one sample of a study of T cells in Graves' hyperthyroidism and ophthalmopathy. Using its own MiXCR run on the multiplex PCR reads, TCRdb lists one record per CDR3 protein. The sample lists about 500,000 distinct CDR3 sequences; more than 15% were seen once. The sequenced sample was blood. The receptors come from a woman aged 18-29 years with Graves' ophthalmopathy. The CDR3 runs from the conserved cysteine through the conserved F or W. D genes are given only for firm matches. Clone size, where shown, is once, few, many, or a class for clones that have expanded.

clone size	D gene	V gene	J gene	CDR3 DNA	CDR3 protein
.	.	TRBV5-6	TRBJ1-1	TGTGCCAGCAGCTTTTTAGGGAGAGAAGCTTTCTTT	CASSFLGREAFF
few	.	TRBV10-3	TRBJ2-7	TGTGCCATCAGTGAGTCGATGTCCTCCTACGAGCAGTACTTC	CAISESMSSYEQYF
few	TRBD1	TRBV25-1	TRBJ2-7	TGTGCCAGCAGTACCGGGACAGGGGACACGCCATCCCCCTACGAGCAGTACTTC	CASSTGTGDTPSPYEQYF
many	.	TRBV7-2	TRBJ2-7	TGTGCCAGCAGCCTTAGGAGTGGGGGTAGATACGAGCAGTACTTC	CASSLRSGGRYEQYF
.	.	TRBV20-1	TRBJ2-1	TGCAGTGCTAGAGAACGCGCGGACTACATCTCCTACAATGAGCAGTTCTTC	CSARERADYISYNEQFF
.	TRBD2	TRBV3-1	TRBJ2-1	TGTGCCAGCAGCCAAGACCTACTAGCGGGAGGGCCTCGGGAGCAGTTCTTC	CASSQDLLAGGPREQFF
.	.	TRBV9	TRBJ2-7	TGTGCCAGCAGCGTGGGGGCCGGAGAGCAGTACTTC	CASSVGAGEQYF
many	.	TRBV18	TRBJ1-3	TGTGCCAGCTCACCACCGACAGGTTCTGGAAACACCATATATTTT	CASSPPTGSGNTIYF
many	.	TRBV20-1	TRBJ1-2	TGCAGTGCTAGAGATCAAGGCAGGGCCTATGGCTACACCTTC	CSARDQGRAYGYTF
few	TRBD1	TRBV20-1	TRBJ1-3	TGCAGTGCTAGAGATGGACAGGGTGGTGGAAACACCATATATTTT	CSARDGQGGGNTIYF
many	.	TRBV6-6	TRBJ1-5	TGTGCCAGCAGTTACGGGGATTGGAATCAGCCCCAGCATTTT	CASSYGDWNQPQHF
.	TRBD1	TRBV28	TRBJ1-2	TGTGCCAGCAGTCGGGACAGGGGGCCCACCTCCTATGGCTACACCTTC	CASSRDRGPTSYGYTF
.	.	TRBV5-5	TRBJ1-1	TGTGCCAGCAGCTTGGTGGGGCAGGGTGAAGCTTTCTTT	CASSLVGQGEAFF
.	TRBD1	TRBV3-1	TRBJ2-7	TGTGCCAGCAGCCAAGTGGGGACAGCCGGCGAGCAGTACTTC	CASSQVGTAGEQYF
few	TRBD1	TRBV25-1	TRBJ1-4	TGTGCCAGCAGTTCACGGACAGGGGAGGATGAAAAACTGTTTTTT	CASSSRTGEDEKLFF
few	.	TRBV30	TRBJ1-2	TGTGCCTGGAGTGTACGATGGGTTGGAAGGGGGACCAACTATGGCTACACCTTC	CAWSVRWVGRGTNYGYTF
.	.	TRBV7-2	TRBJ2-2	TGTGCCAGCAGTGAGGATAGTGCGAACACCGGGGAGCTGTTTTTT	CASSEDSANTGELFF
.	.	TRBV6-1	TRBJ1-2	TGTGCCAGCAGCGAAGGGCCTTATAACTATGGCTACACCTTC	CASSEGPYNYGYTF
.	TRBD2	TRBV7-8	TRBJ2-3	TGTGCCAGCACCGTTAGCGGGGGTGGGACAGATACGCAGTATTTT	CASTVSGGGTDTQYF
.	.	TRBV4-3	TRBJ2-3	TGCTCCAGCAGCCAAGAGGCGGGGTACACGGATACGCAGTATTTT	CSSSQEAGYTDTQYF
.	.	TRBV28	TRBJ2-4	TGTGCCAGCAGTTTACCCCGCTTAGCCAAAAACATTCAGTACTTC	CASSLPRLAKNIQYF
few	.	TRBV3-1	TRBJ1-6	TGTGCCAGCAGCCAATACAGTTCCTATAATTCACCCCTCCACTTT	CASSQYSSYNSPLHF
many	TRBD2	TRBV28	TRBJ2-7	TGTGCCAGCCTAGCGGGGAGAAAACCCTACGAGCAGTACTTC	CASLAGRKPYEQYF
many	TRBD1	TRBV3-1	TRBJ2-1	TGTGCCAGCAGCCAAGATTGGGACAGGGTCGATGAGCAGTTCTTC	CASSQDWDRVDEQFF
.	TRBD2	TRBV20-1	TRBJ2-7	TGCAGTGCTCCCCCCGAAGCGGGGGGCCCCCCCACGATGGAGCAGTACTTC	CSAPPEAGGPPTMEQYF
many	TRBD1	TRBV6-2/TRBV6-3	TRBJ2-2	TGTGCCAGCAGAACAGGGGGCACCGGGGAGCTGTTTTTT	CASRTGGTGELFF
many	TRBD1	TRBV6-1	TRBJ2-1	TGTGCCAGCAGATTCAGGGGGCCGTACAATGAGCAGTTCTTC	CASRFRGPYNEQFF
.	.	TRBV5-1	TRBJ1-5	TGCGCCAGCAGCTTGGAGGGCCTCAATCAGCCCCAGCATTTT	CASSLEGLNQPQHF
many	.	TRBV18	TRBJ2-1	TGTGCCAGCTCACCATGGGACATTAACAATGAGCAGTTCTTC	CASSPWDINNEQFF
many	TRBD1	TRBV7-2	TRBJ1-2	TGTGCCAGCAGCTTGACGGGACAGGGGTTGTGGGACTATGGCTACACCTTC	CASSLTGQGLWDYGYTF
many	TRBD1	TRBV29-1	TRBJ1-1	TGCAGCGTTGAAGGCCCCTTCCAGGGGACAGGACACCTAATGGGCACTGAAGCTTTCTTT	CSVEGPFQGTGHLMGTEAFF
many	.	TRBV11-1	TRBJ2-1	TGTGCCAGCAGCTACGGACAGAACTCCTACAATGAGCAGTTCTTC	CASSYGQNSYNEQFF
.	TRBD2	TRBV11-1	TRBJ2-3	TGTGCCAGCAGCTTTGGAAGGACTAGCGGGGGGGCCGGGGGCACAGATACGCAGTATTTT	CASSFGRTSGGAGGTDTQYF
many	.	TRBV13	TRBJ2-7	TGTGCCAGCAGCTTAGGCACAGGGACGGACGAGCAGTACTTC	CASSLGTGTDEQYF
many	.	TRBV27	TRBJ2-5	TGTGCCAGCAGCGGACCGCAAGAGACCCAGTACTTC	CASSGPQETQYF
few	.	TRBV27	TRBJ2-7	TGTGCCAGCAGTTGGTCCCCAAACTACGAGCAGTACTTC	CASSWSPNYEQYF
many	TRBD2	TRBV12-3/TRBV12-4	TRBJ2-1	TGTGCCAGCAGGCTAGCGGGCGTGAATGAGCAGTTCTTC	CASRLAGVNEQFF
many	.	TRBV29-1	TRBJ1-2	TGCAGCGTTGAGGGGGGGAGCTACACCTTC	CSVEGGSYTF
.	TRBD2	TRBV30	TRBJ2-3	TGTGCGCATGGACAGCCGGGGGGGCAAGATACGCAGTATTTT	CAHGQPGGQDTQYF
.	.	TRBV9	TRBJ2-5	TGTGCCAGCAGCGTACTCGGGGGCCACCAAGAGACCCAGTACTTC	CASSVLGGHQETQYF
few	TRBD1	TRBV6-5	TRBJ1-4	TGTGCCAGCAGTTACTCCGGACAGGCTGCAACTAATGAAAAACTGTTTTTT	CASSYSGQAATNEKLFF